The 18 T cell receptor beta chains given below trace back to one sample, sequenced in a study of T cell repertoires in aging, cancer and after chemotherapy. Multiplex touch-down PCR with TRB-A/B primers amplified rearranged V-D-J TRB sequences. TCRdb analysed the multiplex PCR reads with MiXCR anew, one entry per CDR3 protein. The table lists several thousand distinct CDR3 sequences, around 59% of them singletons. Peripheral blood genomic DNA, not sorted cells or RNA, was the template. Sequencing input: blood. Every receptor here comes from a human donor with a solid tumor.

The CDR3 region has the DNA TGTGCCAGCAGAAACGACCATGAGCAGTTCTTC. Protein: CASRNDHEQFF. V usage is TRBV7-9 and J usage is TRBJ2-1; D unresolved. V was pared by 6 bases and J by 8 bases, with 8 bases between. CDR3 length: 11 residues. Germline CDR1 and CDR2: SEHNR and FQNEAQ (reference sequence).

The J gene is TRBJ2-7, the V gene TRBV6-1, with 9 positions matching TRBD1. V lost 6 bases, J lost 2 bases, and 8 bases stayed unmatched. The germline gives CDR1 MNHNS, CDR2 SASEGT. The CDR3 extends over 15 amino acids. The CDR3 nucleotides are TGTGCCAGCAGCAGCCGGGGACAGGGACCCTACGAGCAGTACTTC. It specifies CASSSRGQGPYEQYF.

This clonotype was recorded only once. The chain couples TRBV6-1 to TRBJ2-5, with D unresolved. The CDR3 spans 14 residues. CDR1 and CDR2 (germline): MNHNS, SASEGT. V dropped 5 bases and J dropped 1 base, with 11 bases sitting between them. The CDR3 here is CASSTGHPQETQYF. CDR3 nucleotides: TGTGCCAGCAGTACTGGGCACCCCCAAGAGACCCAGTACTTC.

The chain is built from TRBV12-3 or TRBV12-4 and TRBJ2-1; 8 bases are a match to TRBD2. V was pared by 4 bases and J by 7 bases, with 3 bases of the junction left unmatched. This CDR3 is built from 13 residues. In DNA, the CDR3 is TGTGCCAGCAGTTCGACTAGCGTTAATGAGCAGTTCTTC. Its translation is CASSSTSVNEQFF.

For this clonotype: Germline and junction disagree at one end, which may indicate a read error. CDR3 sequence (DNA): TGTTCCAGTAGTCCCGGGACTTTGCAGTTCTTC. Translating gives CSSSPGTLQFF. The chain employs TRBV19 and TRBJ2-1; D may be TRBD2 (6 bases). The CDR3 runs to 11 residues. CDR1 is LNHDA, CDR2 SQIVND, per germline (reference sequence).

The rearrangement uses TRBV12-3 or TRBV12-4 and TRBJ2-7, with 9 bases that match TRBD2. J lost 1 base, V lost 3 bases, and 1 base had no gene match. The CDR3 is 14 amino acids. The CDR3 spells CASSFGLASYEQYF. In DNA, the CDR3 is TGTGCCAGCAGTTTCGGACTAGCGTCCTACGAGCAGTACTTC.

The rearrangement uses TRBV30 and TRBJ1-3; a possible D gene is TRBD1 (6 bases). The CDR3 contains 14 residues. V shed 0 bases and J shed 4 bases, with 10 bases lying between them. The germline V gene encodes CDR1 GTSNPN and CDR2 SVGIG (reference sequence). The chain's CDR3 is CAWSVVTGGNTIYF. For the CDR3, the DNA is TGTGCCTGGAGTGTGGTCACAGGGGGAAACACCATATATTTT.

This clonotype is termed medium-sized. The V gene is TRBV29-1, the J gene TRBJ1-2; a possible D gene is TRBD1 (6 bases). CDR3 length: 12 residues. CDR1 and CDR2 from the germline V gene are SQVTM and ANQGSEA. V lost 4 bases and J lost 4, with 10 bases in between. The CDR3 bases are TGCAGCGTTGGGACAGCCCTCTATGGCTACACCTTC. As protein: CSVGTALYGYTF.

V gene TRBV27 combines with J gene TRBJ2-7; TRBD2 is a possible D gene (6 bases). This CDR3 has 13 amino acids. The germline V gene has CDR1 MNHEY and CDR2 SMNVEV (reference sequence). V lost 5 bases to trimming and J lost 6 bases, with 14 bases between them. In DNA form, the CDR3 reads TGTGCCAGCAGTCCCTTAGCGGCGGGCGAGCAGTACTTC. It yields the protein CASSPLAAGEQYF.

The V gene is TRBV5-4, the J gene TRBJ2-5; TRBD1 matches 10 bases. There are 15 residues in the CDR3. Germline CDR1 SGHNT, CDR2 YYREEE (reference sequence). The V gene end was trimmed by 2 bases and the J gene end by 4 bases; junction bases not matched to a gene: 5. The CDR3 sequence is CASSFLGQGLETQYF. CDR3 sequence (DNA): TGTGCCAGCAGCTTCCTGGGACAGGGGTTAGAGACCCAGTACTTC.

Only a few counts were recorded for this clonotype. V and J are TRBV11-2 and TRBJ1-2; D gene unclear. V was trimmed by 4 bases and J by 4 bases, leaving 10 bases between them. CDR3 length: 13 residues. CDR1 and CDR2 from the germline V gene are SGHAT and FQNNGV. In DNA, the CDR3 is TGTGCCAGCAGCTCTGAGGTGGCCTATGGCTACACCTTC. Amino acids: CASSSEVAYGYTF.

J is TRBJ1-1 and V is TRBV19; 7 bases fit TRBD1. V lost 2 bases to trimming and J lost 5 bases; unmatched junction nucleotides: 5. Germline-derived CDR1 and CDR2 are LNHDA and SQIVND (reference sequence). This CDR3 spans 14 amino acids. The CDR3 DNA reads TGTGCCAGTAGTATATTGCCAGGGGGGACTGAAGCTTTCTTT. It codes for CASSILPGGTEAFF.

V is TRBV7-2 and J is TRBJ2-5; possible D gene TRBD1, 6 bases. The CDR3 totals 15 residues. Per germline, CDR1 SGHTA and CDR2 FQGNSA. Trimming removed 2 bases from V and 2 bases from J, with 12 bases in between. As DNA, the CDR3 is TGTGCCAGCAGCTTAATGGGGCAGGGGCAAGAGACCCAGTACTTC. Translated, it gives CASSLMGQGQETQYF.

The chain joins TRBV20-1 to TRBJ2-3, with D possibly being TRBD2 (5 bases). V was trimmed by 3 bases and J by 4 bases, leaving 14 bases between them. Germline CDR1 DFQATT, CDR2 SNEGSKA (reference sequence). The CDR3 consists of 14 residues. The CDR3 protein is CSARPEGLSDTQYF. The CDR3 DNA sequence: TGCAGTGCTAGGCCTGAGGGCCTGTCAGATACGCAGTATTTT.

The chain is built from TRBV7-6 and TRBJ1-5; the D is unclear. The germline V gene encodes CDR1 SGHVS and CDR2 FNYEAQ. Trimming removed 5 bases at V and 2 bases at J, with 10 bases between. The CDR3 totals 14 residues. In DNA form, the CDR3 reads TGTGCCAGCAGCCTCGTTGACGGCAATCAGCCCCAGCATTTT. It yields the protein CASSLVDGNQPQHF.

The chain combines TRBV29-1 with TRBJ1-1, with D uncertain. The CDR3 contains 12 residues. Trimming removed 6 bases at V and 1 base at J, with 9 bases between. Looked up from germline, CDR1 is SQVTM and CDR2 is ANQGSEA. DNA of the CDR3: TGCAGCGTCGCCCTAGGGAACACTGAAGCTTTCTTT. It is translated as CSVALGNTEAFF. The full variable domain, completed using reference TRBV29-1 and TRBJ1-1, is SAVISQKPSRDICQRGTSLTIQCQVDSQVTMMFWYRQQPGQSLTLIATANQGSEATYESGFVIDKFPISRPNLTFSTLTVSNMSPEDSSIYLCSVALGNTEAFFGQGTRLTVV.

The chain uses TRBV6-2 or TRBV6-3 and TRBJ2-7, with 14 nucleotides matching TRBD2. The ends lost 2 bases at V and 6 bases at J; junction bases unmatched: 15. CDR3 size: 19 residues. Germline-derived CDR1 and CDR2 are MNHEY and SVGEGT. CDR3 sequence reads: CASSYRRPWTSGRNSEQYF. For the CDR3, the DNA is TGTGCCAGCAGTTACAGACGACCATGGACTAGCGGGAGGAATTCCGAGCAGTACTTC.

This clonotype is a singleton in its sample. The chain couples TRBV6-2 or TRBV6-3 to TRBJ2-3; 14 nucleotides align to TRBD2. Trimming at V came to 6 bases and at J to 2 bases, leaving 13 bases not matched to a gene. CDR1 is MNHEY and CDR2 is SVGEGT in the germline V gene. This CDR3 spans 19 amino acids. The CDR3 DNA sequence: TGTGCCAGCAGCCAGACTAGCGGGAGGGGCGGGGGGCTCACAGATACGCAGTATTTT. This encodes CASSQTSGRGGGLTDTQYF.